The 9 T cell receptor beta chains given below trace back to one sample, sequenced in a study of shared clonotypes between healthy human individuals. Sequencing was performed with immunoSEQ multiplex PCR; in TCRdb, only in-frame clones are kept and a portion is missing. Of about 990,000 clones in the sample, approximately 80% were seen once. Sequenced: memory CD4+ T cells from PBMCs. Documented subset: CD45RA-negative fraction. The source of these receptors is a man aged 18 to 30 in good health. Some clones in this sample may be carry-over from other donors' samples.

This clone was counted between two and nine times. The genes are TRBV20-1 and TRBJ1-4, with 7 bases identical to TRBD1. The length of the CDR3 is 11 residues. Germline lookup yields CDR1 DFQATT and CDR2 SNEGSKA (reference sequence). V shed 6 bases and J 13 bases; nucleotides not matched to a gene: 8. The CDR3 region has the DNA TGCAGTGCGCCAAGGGGGCTCAGACTGTTTTTT. This encodes CSAPRGLRLFF.

The rearrangement joins TRBV7-9 to TRBJ1-1; TRBD1 might be the D (6 bases). Germline V lookup: CDR1 SEHNR, CDR2 FQNEAQ (reference sequence). Deletions cut 5 bases from V and 10 bases from J, with 17 bases between. The CDR3 contains 13 residues. DNA for the CDR3: TGTGCCAGCAGCCCAAGGGGGTGGCAAGCAGCTTTCTTT. This sequence encodes CASSPRGWQAAFF.

The J gene is TRBJ1-2, the V gene TRBV15; D is undetermined. V was shortened by 0 bases and J by 2 bases, with 13 bases between the two germline ends. This CDR3 is 16 amino acids long. The germline CDR1 and CDR2 sequences are LNHNV and YYDKDF (reference sequence). The CDR3 protein is CATSRDNRQDNYGYTF. CDR3 coding DNA: TGTGCCACCAGCAGAGATAACCGGCAGGACAACTATGGCTACACCTTC.

The gene calls are TRBV7-9 and TRBJ2-3; D not resolved. The CDR3 is 15 amino acids. V lost 1 base and J lost 0, with 8 bases in between. From germline, CDR1 is SEHNR and CDR2 FQNEAQ (reference sequence). The CDR3 is CASSLGPISTDTQYF. The CDR3 region has the DNA TGTGCCAGCAGCTTAGGTCCAATCAGCACAGATACGCAGTATTTT.

Only one count was recorded for this clone. CDR3 DNA sequence: TGTGCCAGCAGTTACCGACTAGCGGGAAACTACGAGCAGTACTTC. Protein: CASSYRLAGNYEQYF. The chain is built from TRBV6-5 and TRBJ2-7, with 11 nucleotides matching TRBD2. Losses at the gene ends were 2 bases for V and 3 bases for J; bases not matched to a gene: 3. There are 15 residues in the CDR3. In germline, CDR1 is MNHEY, CDR2 SVGAGI.

Written as DNA, the CDR3 is TGTGCCACCAGCAGGAAGTGGTACAATGAGCAGTTCTTC. Protein product: CATSRKWYNEQFF. This sequence joins TRBV15 and TRBJ2-1; D call uncertain. This CDR3 comprises 13 residues. The ends were cut back, 3 bases at V and 4 bases at J, with 7 bases in the middle. Germline-derived CDR1 and CDR2 are LNHNV and YYDKDF (reference sequence).

J is TRBJ2-3 and V is TRBV10-3; D perhaps matches TRBD2 (6 bases). Germline V gene sequence: CDR1 ENHRY, CDR2 SYGVKD. Trimming took off 10 bases at V and 2 bases at J, with 13 bases between the two ends. The CDR3 is made up of 13 amino acids. CDR3 in DNA: TGTGCCAGCCGGGACTCTCTCACAGATACGCAGTATTTT. Its protein product is CASRDSLTDTQYF.

This clone was seen more than once but under ten times. This chain links TRBV28 with TRBJ1-5; no reliable D call. The ends were cut back, 5 bases at V and 3 bases at J, with 8 bases in the middle. This CDR3 is 13 amino acids long. Germline V gene lookup returns CDR1 MDHEN and CDR2 SYDVKM. The CDR3, as DNA: TGTGCCAGCAGTGGGATGGTCAATCAGCCCCAGCATTTT. Translated, it gives CASSGMVNQPQHF.

The chain couples TRBV11-2 to TRBJ1-1; D not certain. The CDR3 covers 14 residues. CDR1 is SGHAT, CDR2 FQNNGV, per germline. Between the trimmed V and J ends, which lost 2 bases and 4 bases, there was a span of 11 bases. CDR3 in DNA: TGTGCCAGCAGCTTAACCGGACGGCTCACTGAAGCTTTCTTT. Its protein is CASSLTGRLTEAFF. Combining the CDR3 with reference TRBV11-2 and TRBJ1-1 gives the whole variable domain EAGVAQSPRYKIIEKRQSVAFWCNPISGHATLYWYQQILGQGPKLLIQFQNNGVVDDSQLPKDRFSAERLKGVDSTLKIQPAKLEDSAVYLCASSLTGRLTEAFFGQGTRLTVV.